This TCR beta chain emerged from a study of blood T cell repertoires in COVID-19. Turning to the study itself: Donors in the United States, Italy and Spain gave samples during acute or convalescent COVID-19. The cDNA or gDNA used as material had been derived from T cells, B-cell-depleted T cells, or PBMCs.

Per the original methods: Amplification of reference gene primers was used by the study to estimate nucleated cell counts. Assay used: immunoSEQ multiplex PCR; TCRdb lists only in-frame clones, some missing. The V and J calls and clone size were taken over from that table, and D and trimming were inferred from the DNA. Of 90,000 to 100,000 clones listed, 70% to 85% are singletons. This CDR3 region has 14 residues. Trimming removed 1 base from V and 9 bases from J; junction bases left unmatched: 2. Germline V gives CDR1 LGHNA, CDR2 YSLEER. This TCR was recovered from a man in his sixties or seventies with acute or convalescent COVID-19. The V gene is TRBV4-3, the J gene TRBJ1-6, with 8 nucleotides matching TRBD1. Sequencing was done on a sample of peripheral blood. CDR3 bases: TGCGCCAGCAGCCAAGGACAGGGGAGTTCACCCCTCCACTTT. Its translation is CASSQGQGSSPLHF.